These 32 T cell receptor beta chains came from one sample sequenced in a study of blood T cell repertoires in COVID-19. This table comes from immunoSEQ multiplex PCR, and its TCRdb copy is limited to in-frame clones, with some not included. The sample carries 95,000 to 150,000 clones, just over 85% recorded once. The sequenced sample consisted of peripheral blood. The receptors derive from a man aged 35-49 years with acute or convalescent COVID-19.

V gene TRBV7-2 combines with J gene TRBJ2-1; D is uncertain. Per the germline V gene, CDR1 is SGHTA and CDR2 is FQGNSA. V was shortened by 5 bases and J by 9 bases, with 14 bases between the two germline ends. This CDR3 is 13 amino acids long. This CDR3 is CASSRAAGGEQFF. DNA of the CDR3: TGTGCCAGCAGCCGTGCCGCAGGTGGTGAGCAGTTCTTC.

The chain couples TRBV30 to TRBJ1-5; the D is unclear. The V gene's germline CDR1 is GTSNPN and CDR2 SVGIG (reference sequence). This CDR3 spans 14 amino acids. Trimming cost V 8 bases and J 9 bases, with 23 bases left between them. CDR3 in DNA: TGTGCCCTACCAGGCGGGCCTGGGCCCTGGCCCCAGCATTTT. It is translated as CALPGGPGPWPQHF.

The chain has TRBV19 and TRBJ1-5; TRBD1 matches 8 bases. V lost 4 bases to trimming and J lost 7 bases; unmatched junction nucleotides: 9. Germline-derived CDR1 and CDR2 are LNHDA and SQIVND (reference sequence). The CDR3 contains 15 residues. CDR3 coding DNA: TGTGCCAGTAGTACCTCGACAGGGGATGGCCAGCCCCAGCATTTT. Its protein product is CASSTSTGDGQPQHF. The entire variable domain, with the rest obtained from reference TRBV19 and TRBJ1-5, is as follows: DGGITQSPKYLFRKEGQNVTLSCEQNLNHDAMYWYRQDPGQGLRLIYYSQIVNDFQKGDIAEGYSVSREKKESFPLTVTSAQKNPTAFYLCASSTSTGDGQPQHFGDGTRLSIL.

The chain uses TRBV18 and TRBJ1-6; D may be TRBD1 (5 bases). Germline V gene lookup returns CDR1 KGHSH and CDR2 LQKENI. The CDR3 has 17 amino acids. V lost 2 bases, J lost 8 bases, and 19 bases lay in between. The CDR3 is CASSPVTVGARDSPLHF. In DNA form, the CDR3 reads TGTGCCAGCTCACCAGTGACGGTTGGGGCTCGAGATTCACCCCTCCACTTT.

This clone was seen a single time. The gene calls are TRBV10-3 and TRBJ1-3; D is perhaps TRBD1 (6 bases). The CDR3 consists of 14 residues. CDR1 is ENHRY, CDR2 SYGVKD, per germline. With 6 bases removed from V and 4 bases from J, the gap between germline ends came to 13 bases. The CDR3 bases are TGTGCCATCAGGGCGGACAGCGGAGGAAACACCATATATTTT. Residues: CAIRADSGGNTIYF.

With respect to this clone: Relative to the germline gene, one junction end is altered; a read error may explain this. The V and J genes are TRBV7-7 and TRBJ1-1; TRBD1 matches 10 bases. The CDR3 runs to 13 residues. Germline CDR1 reads SSHAT; CDR2 reads FNYEAQ (reference sequence). CDR3 loop: CASSPGTGAEAFF. CDR3 in DNA: TGTGCTAGCAGCCCCGGGACAGGGGCTGAAGCTTTCTTT.

This chain links TRBV10-3 with TRBJ1-1, with TRBD1 as a possible D gene (5 bases). V lost 7 bases, J lost 0 bases, and 12 bases lay in between. CDR1 is ENHRY and CDR2 is SYGVKD in the germline V gene. This CDR3 comprises 14 residues. Here the CDR3 DNA reads TGTGCCATCAAATCAGGACACTTGAACACTGAAGCTTTCTTT. Its protein is CAIKSGHLNTEAFF.

This rearrangement joins TRBV5-4 to TRBJ1-2; unclear D gene. This CDR3 has 14 residues. Germline assignment: CDR1 SGHNT and CDR2 YYREEE (reference sequence). V was clipped by 1 base and J by 6 bases, with 13 bases between them. The CDR3 region is CASSLSVREHGYTF. For the CDR3, the DNA is TGTGCCAGCAGCTTGTCAGTAAGGGAGCATGGCTACACCTTC.

The chain carries TRBV20-1 and TRBJ1-2, with 7 bases aligning to TRBD1. Germline V gene data show CDR1 as DFQATT and CDR2 as SNEGSKA (reference sequence). V gave up 6 bases and J gave up 5 bases; unmatched junction bases: 3. The CDR3 runs 11 residues. The CDR3 region has the DNA TGCAGTGCATGGACAGGTTATGGCTACACCTTC. Translating gives CSAWTGYGYTF.

The chain is built from TRBV7-2 and TRBJ2-1; D unresolved. CDR1 and CDR2 from the germline V gene are SGHTA and FQGNSA. V lost 2 bases and J 6 bases, leaving 5 bases between the germline ends. The CDR3 is 12 residues long. This CDR3 reads CASSLSRNEQFF. The CDR3 DNA reads as TGTGCCAGCAGCTTATCCCGCAATGAGCAGTTCTTC.

The J gene is TRBJ1-4, the V gene TRBV5-1, with TRBD1 matching over 11 bases. Germline V lookup: CDR1 SGHRS, CDR2 YFSETQ. J gave up 7 bases and V 2 bases, and 13 bases lay outside the gene matches. The CDR3 is made up of 18 amino acids. Here the CDR3 DNA reads TGCGCCAGCAGCTTCGTTTCCGGACAGGGGGCGATTGTTGAAAAACTGTTTTTT. Protein sequence: CASSFVSGQGAIVEKLFF.

V is TRBV24-1 and J is TRBJ2-2; D remains ambiguous. Germline CDR1 and CDR2: KGHDR and SFDVKD. V was clipped by 3 bases and J by 0 bases, with 13 bases between them. There are 17 residues in the CDR3. The CDR3 reads CATSDKEKWANTGELFF. Here the CDR3 DNA reads TGTGCCACCAGTGATAAGGAGAAGTGGGCGAACACCGGGGAGCTGTTTTTT.

J is TRBJ2-1 and V is TRBV30, with TRBD2 matching 8 bases. There are 11 residues in the CDR3. Germline V gene data show CDR1 as GTSNPN and CDR2 as SVGIG (reference sequence). The trim removed 8 bases at V and 9 bases at J, leaving 6 bases unmatched. This chain's CDR3 is CAARLAGEQFF. Here the CDR3 DNA reads TGTGCCGCTCGTCTAGCGGGTGAGCAGTTCTTC.

The chain couples TRBV29-1 to TRBJ2-5, with D perhaps TRBD2 (6 bases). The CDR3 has 12 residues. Germline assignment: CDR1 SQVTM and CDR2 ANQGSEA. Trimming pared 4 bases from V and 6 bases from J, leaving 12 bases between. The CDR3 DNA follows: TGCAGCGTTGGGGTAGCGGAGAAGACCCAGTACTTC. Its protein is CSVGVAEKTQYF.

V and J are TRBV4-2 and TRBJ1-2, with D possibly TRBD1 on 5 matching bases. Germline CDR1 is LGHNA and CDR2 is YNFKEQ. Deletions cut 0 bases from V and 4 bases from J, with 15 bases between. CDR3 length: 16 residues. The CDR3 region is CASSQELSGGVYGYTF. CDR3 coding DNA: TGTGCCAGCAGCCAAGAACTCTCGGGGGGGGTCTATGGCTACACCTTC.

This chain uses TRBV6-5 with TRBJ1-1, with D tentatively TRBD1 (5 bases). This CDR3 is 13 amino acids long. From germline, CDR1 is MNHEY and CDR2 SVGAGI. The V end lost 5 bases, the J end lost 7 bases, and 14 bases lay between the germline ends. The CDR3, as DNA: TGTGCCAGCAGTCCGGGGGGAGCCTATGAAGCTTTCTTT. Protein product: CASSPGGAYEAFF.

The genes are TRBV30 and TRBJ1-2, with D perhaps TRBD1 (5 bases). Trimming removed 3 bases at V and 7 bases at J, with 15 bases between. This CDR3 is built from 13 residues. CDR1 is GTSNPN and CDR2 is SVGIG in the germline V gene (reference sequence). CDR3 protein: CAWSPGQGGGYTF. CDR3 DNA: TGTGCCTGGAGCCCCGGGCAGGGTGGTGGCTACACCTTC.

V and J are TRBV11-2 and TRBJ2-3; D ambiguous. CDR1 is SGHAT, CDR2 FQNNGV, per germline. The CDR3 runs to 13 residues. With 2 bases removed from V and 0 bases from J, the gap between germline ends came to 3 bases. CDR3 nucleotide sequence: TGTGCCAGCAGCTTACCTAGCACAGATACGCAGTATTTT. Amino acid sequence: CASSLPSTDTQYF.

V gene TRBV19 combines with J gene TRBJ2-7, with D possibly being TRBD1 (5 bases). The CDR3 runs 16 residues. Germline V gene sequence: CDR1 LNHDA, CDR2 SQIVND (reference sequence). The V end lost 4 bases, the J end lost 1 base, and 17 bases lay between the germline ends. In DNA form, the CDR3 reads TGTGCCAGTAGTACAACCGACAGAATTCCTTCCTACGAGCAGTACTTC. Amino acids: CASSTTDRIPSYEQYF.

The chain uses TRBV10-2 and TRBJ1-6; unclear D gene. Germline lookup yields CDR1 WSHSY and CDR2 SAAADI. V lost 4 bases, J lost 7 bases, and 5 bases lay in between. CDR3 length: 12 residues. The DNA of the CDR3 is TGCGCCAGCAGTGGAGAGAATTCACCCCTCCACTTT. It yields the protein CASSGENSPLHF.

J is TRBJ1-5 and V is TRBV23-1, with D possibly being TRBD1 (6 bases). TRBV23-1 is given ORF status, its function remaining uncertain. V was cut by 11 bases and J by 5 bases, with 10 bases left in between. The CDR3 extends over 11 amino acids. The DNA of the CDR3 is TGCGCCTGGGGACAACATCAGCCCCAGCATTTT. Its translation: CAWGQHQPQHF.

The rearrangement joins TRBV18 to TRBJ1-2, with D unresolved. Trimming left V 1 base short and J 8 bases short, with 11 bases between. CDR1 is KGHSH and CDR2 is LQKENI in the germline V gene. The CDR3 totals 13 residues. In nucleotides, the CDR3 is TGTGCCAGCTCACCACGCCAGGCTGCGGGCTACACCTTC. The encoded protein is CASSPRQAAGYTF.

The CDR3: CASSEQALTEAFF. In nucleotides, the CDR3 is TGTGCCAGCAGTGAACAAGCCCTCACTGAAGCTTTCTTT. The chain has TRBV6-1 and TRBJ1-1; D unclear. Trimming cost V 2 bases and J 4 bases, with 8 bases left between them. Germline CDR1 MNHNS, CDR2 SASEGT. The CDR3 has 13 amino acids.

J is TRBJ1-6 and V is TRBV30; D is ambiguous. With 0 bases removed from V and 7 bases from J, the gap between germline ends came to 7 bases. Germline-derived CDR1 and CDR2 are GTSNPN and SVGIG (reference sequence). The length of the CDR3 is 13 residues. The CDR3 region has the DNA TGTGCCTGGAGTGTACGAGGCAATTCACCCCTCCACTTT. Its translation is CAWSVRGNSPLHF.

The chain is built from TRBV19 and TRBJ2-5; 10 positions agree with TRBD2. CDR3 length: 14 amino acids. Germline trimming cut 6 bases from V and 7 bases from J; bases unmatched to any gene: 8. CDR1 is LNHDA and CDR2 is SQIVND in the germline V gene (reference sequence). In nucleotides, the CDR3 is TGTGCCAGTAGCGGAGCGGGAGGGATGGGGACCCAGTACTTC. Translating it yields CASSGAGGMGTQYF.

The chain uses TRBV4-2 and TRBJ1-3; D is unclear. Trimming left V 4 bases short and J 4 bases short, with 14 bases between. This CDR3 comprises 15 residues. Germline loops: CDR1 LGHNA, CDR2 YNFKEQ. The CDR3 spells CASSPQTTVGNTIYF. CDR3 in DNA: TGTGCCAGCAGCCCCCAAACCACGGTGGGAAACACCATATATTTT.

The chain uses TRBV6-5 and TRBJ2-5, with D tentatively TRBD2 (5 bases). CDR3 size: 16 residues. Trimming removed 0 bases from V and 5 bases from J, with 16 bases in between. Germline loops: CDR1 MNHEY, CDR2 SVGAGI. CDR3 nucleotide sequence: TGTGCCAGCAGTTACTCGAGTGGGCTCCGCGGGGAGACCCAGTACTTC. Its translation: CASSYSSGLRGETQYF.

The chain couples TRBV5-1 to TRBJ1-4; D gene uncertain. CDR1 SGHRS and CDR2 YFSETQ come from the germline V gene. Trimming cost V 0 bases and J 8 bases, with 11 bases left between them. CDR3 length equals 14 residues. DNA for the CDR3: TGCGCCAGCAGCTTGGGGCACCGAGGGGAAAAACTGTTTTTT. Encoded protein: CASSLGHRGEKLFF.

This chain uses TRBV4-3 with TRBJ1-5, with a weak D call TRBD1 (6 bases). The CDR3 sequence is 15 residues long. Germline V gene data show CDR1 as LGHNA and CDR2 as YSLEER. V shed 0 bases and J shed 5 bases, with 11 bases lying between them. The CDR3 DNA is TGCGCCAGCAGCCAAGATTACAGGGAAGATCAGCCCCAGCATTTT. It codes for CASSQDYREDQPQHF.

The V call is TRBV24-1, the J call TRBJ1-5; no firm D call. Germline values: CDR1 KGHDR, CDR2 SFDVKD. The CDR3 runs 14 residues. With 2 bases removed from V and 3 bases from J, the gap between germline ends came to 7 bases. CDR3 protein: CATSDSQTNQPQHF. As DNA, the CDR3 is TGTGCCACCAGTGATTCACAGACCAATCAGCCCCAGCATTTT.

This clone was seen only once. This chain connects TRBV11-2 to TRBJ1-2; 8 bases line up with TRBD1. The CDR3 spans 15 residues. The ends lost 5 bases at V and 8 bases at J; junction bases unmatched: 13. Germline-derived CDR1 and CDR2 are SGHAT and FQNNGV. The CDR3: CASSRTSGTGLGYTF. CDR3 bases: TGTGCCAGCAGCCGCACCAGCGGGACAGGCTTGGGCTACACCTTC.

This clone is a singleton in its sample. The chain uses TRBV6-1 and TRBJ2-1, with D unclear. The CDR3 has 13 residues. Germline CDR1 and CDR2: MNHNS and SASEGT. V shed 0 bases and J shed 4 bases, with 4 bases lying between them. CDR3 DNA: TGTGCCAGCAGTGAAGCTTCATACAATGAGCAGTTCTTC. Translated: CASSEASYNEQFF.